What follows are 21 T cell receptor beta chains derived from one specimen sequenced in a study of identical twins. TCRdb reprocessed the 5' RACE reads with MiXCR, giving one entry per CDR3 protein. The sample records some 560,000 distinct CDR3 sequences, approximately 9.6% being singletons. The sample also formed part of further work on yellow fever vaccine responses in identical twins.

The source material was PBMCs. The receptors here all came from a woman younger than 30 in good health.

This clonotype was counted between two and nine times. This chain links TRBV9 with TRBJ2-2; 9 nucleotides align to TRBD2. V was clipped by 2 bases and J by 6 bases; unmatched bases: 2. This CDR3 spans 14 amino acids. CDR1 is SGDLS and CDR2 is YYNGEE in the germline V gene. For the CDR3, the DNA is TGTGCCAGCAGCGTCCTAGCGGGGTCCGGGGAGCTGTTTTTT. Encoded protein: CASSVLAGSGELFF.

This clonotype turned up a few times. V and J are TRBV29-1 and TRBJ2-2; D unresolved. Germline lookup yields CDR1 SQVTM and CDR2 ANQGSEA. The V gene lost 4 bases and the J gene lost 6 bases, with 9 bases spanning the gap. The length of the CDR3 is 12 residues. CDR3 sequence reads: CSVVGFSGELFF. CDR3 DNA: TGCAGCGTTGTGGGCTTCTCCGGGGAGCTGTTTTTT.

This clonotype was observed a few times. The chain carries TRBV3-1 and TRBJ2-1, with 8 bases aligning to TRBD1. From germline, CDR1 is LGHDT and CDR2 YNNKEL (reference sequence). The V and J ends lost 0 bases and 8 bases, in that order; junction bases with no gene match: 6. CDR3 length: 15 amino acids. The CDR3 sequence is CASSQERQGADEQFF. Here the CDR3 DNA reads TGTGCCAGCAGCCAAGAGCGGCAGGGGGCTGATGAGCAGTTCTTC.

There are a few counts of this clonotype. The V and J genes are TRBV2 and TRBJ2-1; 9 positions match TRBD1. This CDR3 region has 18 residues. J gave up 8 bases and V 4 bases, and 18 bases lay outside the gene matches. Germline CDR1 is SNHLY and CDR2 is FYNNEI. The CDR3 coding sequence is TGTGCCAGCAGTGGAGTCCCGGGACAGGGACCAGCCGCCGATGAGCAGTTCTTC. As protein: CASSGVPGQGPAADEQFF.

This clonotype was recorded at least ten times. The chain uses TRBV18 and TRBJ2-7, with TRBD1 matching 9 bases. Germline V gives CDR1 KGHSH, CDR2 LQKENI. V dropped 3 bases and J dropped 7; count of bases not matched to a gene: 10. The CDR3 contains 15 residues. The CDR3 spells CASSPLGQGQGEQYF. The DNA of the CDR3 is TGTGCCAGCTCACCGCTGGGACAGGGCCAGGGTGAGCAGTACTTC.

CDR3 sequence reads: CASSQGLLETQYF. CDR3 nucleotide sequence: TGCGCCAGCAGCCAGGGGCTACTAGAGACCCAGTACTTC. The chain is built from TRBV4-1 and TRBJ2-5, with D possibly TRBD1 on 5 matching bases. The CDR3 length is 13 residues. V dropped 3 bases and J dropped 4 bases, with 9 bases sitting between them. Germline assignment: CDR1 MGHRA and CDR2 YSYEKL.

This clonotype was found many times. The chain has TRBV5-1 and TRBJ1-1; D is unclear. The CDR3 runs to 15 residues. Deletions cut 1 base from V and 0 bases from J, with 10 bases between. Germline V lookup: CDR1 SGHRS, CDR2 YFSETQ. For the CDR3, the DNA is TGCGCCAGCAGCTTGAAAGAAGGGATGAACACTGAAGCTTTCTTT. It is translated as CASSLKEGMNTEAFF.

This clonotype was detected ten times or more. The chain carries TRBV4-3 and TRBJ2-1, with TRBD1 as a possible D gene (5 bases). The ends were cut back, 1 base at V and 2 bases at J, with 6 bases in the middle. In germline, CDR1 is LGHNA, CDR2 YSLEER. This CDR3 comprises 14 residues. CDR3 DNA: TGCGCCAGCAGCCAAGGACAGACCTACAATGAGCAGTTCTTC. It is translated as CASSQGQTYNEQFF.

This clonotype was recorded many times. V gene TRBV12-3 or TRBV12-4 combines with J gene TRBJ1-4; D is undetermined. The CDR3 is 13 amino acids. The V end was cut by 7 bases, the J end by 8 bases, with 14 bases between. CDR3 DNA: TGTGCCAGCACCTTATATGGTGGGGAAAAACTGTTTTTT. Its protein product is CASTLYGGEKLFF.

The rearrangement uses TRBV10-3 and TRBJ1-3; no definite D call. CDR1 is ENHRY, CDR2 SYGVKD, per germline. Deletions cut 7 bases from V and 1 base from J, with 11 bases between. The CDR3 is 14 residues long. CDR3 nucleotides: TGTGCCATCACAAGTGCAGCTTCTGGAAACACCATATATTTT. Amino acids: CAITSAASGNTIYF.

This clonotype was seen repeatedly, ten times or more. V and J are TRBV11-2 and TRBJ2-5, with TRBD2 matching over 8 bases. The CDR3 extends over 14 amino acids. Germline CDR1 reads SGHAT; CDR2 reads FQNNGV. V lost 0 bases to trimming and J lost 10 bases; unmatched junction nucleotides: 7. CDR3 protein: CASSLDPWAGGQYF. CDR3 nucleotides: TGTGCCAGCAGCTTAGATCCCTGGGCGGGGGGCCAGTACTTC.

This chain uses TRBV5-1 with TRBJ2-3, with TRBD2 as a possible D gene (5 bases). Germline V gene lookup returns CDR1 SGHRS and CDR2 YFSETQ. This CDR3 is 16 amino acids long. V lost 1 base, J lost 0 bases, and 12 bases lay in between. Written as DNA, the CDR3 is TGCGCCAGCAGCTTGATGAGCGGAGACAGCACAGATACGCAGTATTTT. As protein: CASSLMSGDSTDTQYF.

This clonotype came up many times. The chain uses TRBV20-1 and TRBJ2-7, with 10 bases lining up with TRBD2. This CDR3 spans 13 amino acids. V lost 6 bases, J lost 4 bases, and 6 bases stayed unmatched. Germline CDR1 reads DFQATT; CDR2 reads SNEGSKA (reference sequence). In DNA, the CDR3 is TGCAGTGCCAATCTAGCGGGGGTATACGAGCAGTACTTC. Its translation is CSANLAGVYEQYF.

This clonotype was seen repeatedly, ten times or more. The chain recombines TRBV25-1 with TRBJ1-6; no firm D call. The germline gives CDR1 MGHDK, CDR2 SYGVNS. CDR3 size: 13 residues. The V gene lost 4 bases and the J gene lost 6 bases, with 7 bases spanning the gap. This CDR3 reads CASSVQINSPLHF. In nucleotides, the CDR3 is TGTGCCAGCAGTGTTCAGATTAATTCACCCCTCCACTTT.

This clonotype was recorded many times. The chain is built from TRBV7-9 and TRBJ2-7; possible D gene TRBD2, 5 bases. The CDR3 length is 13 residues. Between the trimmed V and J ends, which lost 0 bases and 3 bases, there was a span of 6 bases. The germline CDR1 and CDR2 sequences are SEHNR and FQNEAQ (reference sequence). CDR3 DNA sequence: TGTGCCAGCAGCTTAGCGAGGGACTACGAGCAGTACTTC. It codes for CASSLARDYEQYF.

The table lists this clonotype with a few counts. The rearrangement uses TRBV20-1 and TRBJ2-2, with D unresolved. CDR3 length: 14 amino acids. The germline V and J ends were trimmed by 2 bases and 1 base, with 8 bases remaining between them. The germline gives CDR1 DFQATT, CDR2 SNEGSKA (reference sequence). The DNA of the CDR3 is TGCAGTGCTAGATTCTCACAGAACACCGGGGAGCTGTTTTTT. It translates to CSARFSQNTGELFF.

This chain uses TRBV27 with TRBJ2-3; possibly TRBD1 for D (6 bases). CDR3 length equals 15 residues. From germline, CDR1 is MNHEY and CDR2 SMNVEV (reference sequence). The V end lost 3 bases, the J end lost 2 bases, and 12 bases lay between the germline ends. Written as DNA, the CDR3 is TGTGCCAGCAGTTTCGGTGGACAGATCACAGATACGCAGTATTTT. Encoded protein: CASSFGGQITDTQYF.

This clonotype was counted between two and nine times. V is TRBV6-2 or TRBV6-3 and J is TRBJ2-7, with TRBD2 matching over 7 bases. In germline, CDR1 is MNHEY, CDR2 SVGEGT. J gave up 4 bases and V 8 bases, and 11 bases lay outside the gene matches. The CDR3 has 14 amino acids. The CDR3 DNA sequence: TGTGCCAGCGGACCGGGAGGAGCAATTTACGAGCAGTACTTC. Residues: CASGPGGAIYEQYF.

V and J are TRBV14 and TRBJ2-7; 7 bases are a match to TRBD1. Germline V CDR1 and CDR2: SGHDN, FVKESK. This CDR3 region has 14 residues. Unmatched junction bases numbered 5, after V lost 4 bases and J lost 2 bases. Here the CDR3 reads CASSLFGTAYEQYF. The CDR3 DNA is TGTGCCAGCAGCCTCTTCGGGACAGCCTACGAGCAGTACTTC. The full variable domain, with the rest looked up from reference TRBV14 and TRBJ2-7, is EAGVTQFPSHSVIEKGQTVTLRCDPISGHDNLYWYRRVMGKEIKFLLHFVKESKQDESGMPNNRFLAERTGGTYSTLKVQPAELEDSGVYFCASSLFGTAYEQYFGPGTRLTVT.

The chain joins TRBV7-9 to TRBJ2-5; 8 positions match TRBD2. Trimming at V came to 3 bases and at J to 7 bases, leaving 7 bases not matched to a gene. Germline CDR1 is SEHNR and CDR2 is FQNEAQ (reference sequence). CDR3 size: 14 residues. As DNA, the CDR3 is TGTGCCAGCAGCTTCGCGGGAGGAGGTTTGACCCAGTACTTC. It is translated as CASSFAGGGLTQYF. Complete variable domain (other parts from reference TRBV7-9 and TRBJ2-5): DTGVSQNPRHKITKRGQNVTFRCDPISEHNRLYWYRQTLGQGPEFLTYFQNEAQLEKSRLLSDRFSAERPKGSFSTLEIQRTEQGDSAMYLCASSFAGGGLTQYFGPGTRLLVL.

This chain joins TRBV15 and TRBJ1-5, with D possibly matching TRBD1 (5 bases). CDR1 LNHNV and CDR2 YYDKDF come from the germline V gene (reference sequence). This CDR3 has 15 amino acids. Trimming pared 0 bases from V and 5 bases from J, leaving 11 bases between. CDR3 sequence (DNA): TGTGCCACCAGCAGAGACCCACAGGCTTATCAGCCCCAGCATTTT. The encoded protein is CATSRDPQAYQPQHF. Looking up the rest from reference TRBV15 and TRBJ1-5 gives the full variable domain: DAMVIQNPRYQVTQFGKPVTLSCSQTLNHNVMYWYQQKSSQAPKLLFHYYDKDFNNEADTPDNFQSRRPNTSFCFLDIRSPGLGDTAMYLCATSRDPQAYQPQHFGDGTRLSIL.